The rows below give T cell receptor beta chains drawn from one sample of a study of shared clonotypes between healthy human individuals. Only in-frame clones appear in the TCRdb table, and some are missing; sequencing was by immunoSEQ multiplex PCR. The sample holds fewer than 850,000 clones, about two thirds seen once. The sequenced sample was memory CD4+ T cells sorted from blood. These receptors all stem from a woman younger than 45 in good health. Both conserved end residues are part of each CDR3.

j_call: TRBJ2-1; v_call: TRBV4-2; cdr3_aa: CASQARREFYNEQFF
j_call: TRBJ1-3; v_call: TRBV5-4; cdr3_aa: CASSLGQAGNTIYF
j_call: TRBJ2-7; v_call: TRBV6-5; cdr3_aa: CASSWASGRVEQYF
j_call: TRBJ2-7; v_call: TRBV2; cdr3_aa: CASSLDQGWEQYF
j_call: TRBJ1-1; v_call: TRBV6-5; cdr3_aa: CASSEIRDTEAFF
j_call: TRBJ2-7; v_call: TRBV5-4; cdr3_aa: CASSSFKDLTYEQYF
j_call: TRBJ2-3; v_call: TRBV2; cdr3_aa: CASGRDRSTDTQYF
j_call: TRBJ2-2; v_call: TRBV15; cdr3_aa: CATSATSPHRELFF
j_call: TRBJ1-2; v_call: TRBV9; cdr3_aa: CASSVIREGDGYTF
j_call: TRBJ1-2; v_call: TRBV19; cdr3_aa: CASSAGQGEPYGYTF
j_call: TRBJ1-1; v_call: TRBV19; cdr3_aa: CASLARAINTEAFF
j_call: TRBJ2-7; v_call: TRBV29-1; cdr3_aa: CSVDRGENEQYF
j_call: TRBJ1-5; v_call: TRBV28; cdr3_aa: CASGSTANQPQHF
j_call: TRBJ2-6; v_call: TRBV5-1; cdr3_aa: CASSLVYSGANVLTF
j_call: TRBJ1-4; v_call: TRBV6-1; cdr3_aa: CATGKGPGVKLFF
j_call: TRBJ2-3; v_call: TRBV7-8; cdr3_aa: CASSLEAWDTQYF
j_call: TRBJ1-4; v_call: TRBV7-9; cdr3_aa: CASSLLQGQGNEKLFF
j_call: TRBJ2-3; v_call: TRBV7-3; cdr3_aa: CASSQGGTSGRRDTQYF
j_call: TRBJ2-2; v_call: TRBV6-1; cdr3_aa: CASSGTSGSYTGELFF
j_call: TRBJ2-7; v_call: TRBV11-2; cdr3_aa: CASSLLAGRAYEQYF
j_call: TRBJ2-3; v_call: TRBV14; cdr3_aa: CASGGNTDTQYF
j_call: TRBJ2-7; v_call: TRBV28; cdr3_aa: CASSATHRGSYEQYF
j_call: TRBJ1-1; v_call: TRBV4-1; cdr3_aa: CASSQDAGNRGREAFF
j_call: TRBJ1-2; v_call: TRBV5-5; cdr3_aa: CASSLQDRVDPYGYTF
j_call: TRBJ1-2; v_call: TRBV28; cdr3_aa: CASSGGAGLHYGYTF
j_call: -; v_call: TRBV7-2; cdr3_aa: CASSPGPTVEQYF
j_call: TRBJ2-5; v_call: TRBV28; cdr3_aa: CASRAGGQETQYF
j_call: TRBJ2-6; v_call: TRBV27; cdr3_aa: CASSSQGSGANVLTF
j_call: TRBJ2-5; v_call: TRBV11-1; cdr3_aa: CASSLVLAAETQYF
j_call: TRBJ2-5; v_call: TRBV10-3; cdr3_aa: CAISESGRGFGGETQYF
j_call: TRBJ1-4; v_call: TRBV2; cdr3_aa: CASSQGRATNEKLFF
j_call: TRBJ2-1; v_call: TRBV5-1; cdr3_aa: CASNRDNSYNEQFF
j_call: TRBJ1-1; v_call: TRBV19; cdr3_aa: CASNRQHKMNTEAFF
j_call: TRBJ2-2; v_call: TRBV5-1; cdr3_aa: CASSLARTEGTGELFF
j_call: TRBJ1-5; v_call: TRBV18; cdr3_aa: CASSSSPGDRDQPQHF
j_call: TRBJ1-5; v_call: TRBV6-1; cdr3_aa: CASSGQGTQPQHF
j_call: TRBJ2-3; v_call: TRBV30; cdr3_aa: CAWSEGSGSTDTQYF
j_call: TRBJ2-5; v_call: TRBV4-2; cdr3_aa: CASSQSQWASVQETQYF
j_call: TRBJ2-3; v_call: TRBV6-5; cdr3_aa: CASSFQSTDTQYF
j_call: TRBJ1-1; v_call: TRBV30; cdr3_aa: CALSGTANTEAFF
j_call: TRBJ1-3; v_call: TRBV27; cdr3_aa: CASSLGHSGNTIYF
j_call: TRBJ2-2; v_call: TRBV27; cdr3_aa: CASSFLTGELFF
j_call: TRBJ2-7; v_call: TRBV6-8; cdr3_aa: CASSPGVEQYF
j_call: TRBJ1-3; v_call: TRBV18; cdr3_aa: CASSPPGGVGNTIYF
j_call: TRBJ1-2; v_call: TRBV5-4; cdr3_aa: CASSPQDNYGYTF
j_call: TRBJ2-2; v_call: TRBV7-2; cdr3_aa: CASSPTGGFGAGELFF
j_call: TRBJ2-3; v_call: TRBV11-2; cdr3_aa: CASSWTRSSTDTQYF
j_call: TRBJ2-7; v_call: TRBV28; cdr3_aa: CASSSVGWGLAGKGSYEQYF
j_call: TRBJ2-7; v_call: TRBV7-8; cdr3_aa: CASSQSRDRGFYEQYF
j_call: TRBJ2-4; v_call: TRBV11-2; cdr3_aa: CASSPAWGKNIQYF
j_call: TRBJ2-2; v_call: TRBV5-1; cdr3_aa: CASSSSVTGELFF
j_call: TRBJ1-3; v_call: TRBV4-1; cdr3_aa: CASSQVYNRRDRQRGNTIYF
j_call: TRBJ2-1; v_call: TRBV20-1; cdr3_aa: CNLKAYNEQFF
j_call: TRBJ2-1; v_call: TRBV19; cdr3_aa: CASSQTSGYSYNEQFF
j_call: TRBJ2-2; v_call: TRBV28; cdr3_aa: CASTGVNTGELFF
j_call: TRBJ1-5; v_call: TRBV27; cdr3_aa: CASSLQGAWQPQHF
j_call: TRBJ2-3; v_call: TRBV7-9; cdr3_aa: CASSFQGADTQYF
j_call: TRBJ2-7; v_call: TRBV20-1; cdr3_aa: CSAREFYEQYF
j_call: TRBJ2-5; v_call: TRBV2; cdr3_aa: CASSEALETQYF